These T cell receptor beta chains were read from a single sample in a study of T-cell reconstitution after alpha-beta-depleted transplantation in children. One entry per CDR3 protein, called by TCRdb with MiXCR from the PCR reads. The table has some 440,000 distinct CDR3 sequences, around 15% seen once. The sample here was PBMCs, mostly from graft donor cells, taken 360 days after TCRalphabeta/CD19-depleted stem cell transplant. These receptors were taken from a boy under two years old who had a stem cell transplant for Wiskott-Aldrich syndrome, so the T cells may come from the graft donor. The CDR3 runs from the conserved cysteine through the conserved F or W. The order of the fields is CDR3 length, D gene, V gene, CDR3 protein. The D gene is left open where the match is weak.

CDR3 length: 17
D gene: .
V gene: TRBV6-2/TRBV6-3
CDR3 protein: CASSYLSGPGSGNTIYF

CDR3 length: 16
D gene: .
V gene: TRBV10-3
CDR3 protein: CAISDKGHQEGYEQYF

CDR3 length: 15
D gene: .
V gene: TRBV2
CDR3 protein: CASSENMPEDEKLFF

CDR3 length: 15
D gene: TRBD1
V gene: TRBV5-1
CDR3 protein: CASSLLGQAFEKLFF

CDR3 length: 12
D gene: .
V gene: TRBV5-1
CDR3 protein: CASSYTRETQYF

CDR3 length: 13
D gene: TRBD1
V gene: TRBV29-1
CDR3 protein: CSGIQGTRTEAFF

CDR3 length: 17
D gene: TRBD2
V gene: TRBV4-2
CDR3 protein: CASSHIPSGENTGELFF

CDR3 length: 16
D gene: TRBD2
V gene: TRBV4-1
CDR3 protein: CASSHGLAGKYNEQFF

CDR3 length: 17
D gene: TRBD2
V gene: TRBV3-1
CDR3 protein: CASSQRAGRLGTDTQYF

CDR3 length: 17
D gene: TRBD1
V gene: TRBV5-1
CDR3 protein: CASSTSYPGQGRDTQYF

CDR3 length: 18
D gene: .
V gene: TRBV24-1
CDR3 protein: CATSDFPSGTLNTGELFF

CDR3 length: 14
D gene: .
V gene: TRBV7-9
CDR3 protein: CASSLTDLNTEAFF

CDR3 length: 18
D gene: TRBD2
V gene: TRBV12-3/TRBV12-4
CDR3 protein: CTSSSPYGLAGSTDTQYF

CDR3 length: 12
D gene: TRBD1
V gene: TRBV20-1
CDR3 protein: CSDRGNQETQYF

CDR3 length: 16
D gene: .
V gene: TRBV28
CDR3 protein: CASSLGEGQPTGELFF

CDR3 length: 13
D gene: .
V gene: TRBV10-3
CDR3 protein: CAISLARVGEQYF

CDR3 length: 12
D gene: TRBD2
V gene: TRBV5-1
CDR3 protein: CASIGRAKTQYF

CDR3 length: 13
D gene: .
V gene: TRBV12-3/TRBV12-4
CDR3 protein: CASSSAVNNEQFF

CDR3 length: 14
D gene: TRBD2
V gene: TRBV10-3
CDR3 protein: CAIRRSGDSYEQYF

CDR3 length: 18
D gene: .
V gene: TRBV20-1
CDR3 protein: CSAGRLKVTSSRTDTQYF

CDR3 length: 17
D gene: .
V gene: TRBV4-3
CDR3 protein: CASSQGRASRYTDTQYF

CDR3 length: 18
D gene: .
V gene: TRBV4-1
CDR3 protein: CASSQDRSQGISYNEQFF

CDR3 length: 16
D gene: .
V gene: TRBV7-9
CDR3 protein: CASSPPEVLAENIQYF

CDR3 length: 14
D gene: .
V gene: TRBV24-1
CDR3 protein: CATSGTVDPDTQYF

CDR3 length: 15
D gene: TRBD1
V gene: TRBV29-1
CDR3 protein: CSVSTGGKAKNIQYF

CDR3 length: 13
D gene: .
V gene: TRBV20-1
CDR3 protein: CSAREGGKEKLFF

CDR3 length: 16
D gene: .
V gene: TRBV5-1
CDR3 protein: CASSLVKGTLYNEQFF

CDR3 length: 13
D gene: .
V gene: TRBV4-1
CDR3 protein: CASSQKGTYEQYF

CDR3 length: 16
D gene: .
V gene: TRBV7-8
CDR3 protein: CASSLSRDSLNQPQHF

CDR3 length: 17
D gene: TRBD2
V gene: TRBV15
CDR3 protein: CATSRDLAGSSYNEQFF

CDR3 length: 15
D gene: .
V gene: TRBV7-9
CDR3 protein: CASSLGQVAYNEQFF

CDR3 length: 20
D gene: TRBD2
V gene: TRBV6-2/TRBV6-3
CDR3 protein: CASRPHPGLAGGFSYTEQFF

CDR3 length: 15
D gene: .
V gene: TRBV15
CDR3 protein: CATSSELVSYNEQFF

CDR3 length: 13
D gene: .
V gene: TRBV4-1
CDR3 protein: CASRSWGQSEAFF

CDR3 length: 14
D gene: TRBD2
V gene: TRBV10-3
CDR3 protein: CAISASGSHNEQFF

CDR3 length: 15
D gene: .
V gene: TRBV5-1
CDR3 protein: CASSLVRGPYNEQFF

CDR3 length: 12
D gene: .
V gene: TRBV5-1
CDR3 protein: CASSWTAGTQYF

CDR3 length: 15
D gene: TRBD1
V gene: TRBV4-2
CDR3 protein: CASSHPAPGTGKAFF

CDR3 length: 17
D gene: .
V gene: TRBV11-2
CDR3 protein: CASSLDPAVAPKNIQYF

CDR3 length: 11
D gene: .
V gene: TRBV6-1
CDR3 protein: CASEQADTQYF

CDR3 length: 16
D gene: .
V gene: TRBV13
CDR3 protein: CASSYPSGKGYNEQFF

CDR3 length: 14
D gene: .
V gene: TRBV7-8
CDR3 protein: CASSESAGANVLTF

CDR3 length: 13
D gene: .
V gene: TRBV11-3
CDR3 protein: CASGGRDTDTQYF

CDR3 length: 12
D gene: .
V gene: TRBV10-3
CDR3 protein: CAISPFNNEQFF

CDR3 length: 15
D gene: .
V gene: TRBV5-1
CDR3 protein: CASSLDMGRRTEAFF

CDR3 length: 15
D gene: TRBD2
V gene: TRBV9
CDR3 protein: CASSRGLAVGNEQFF

CDR3 length: 13
D gene: .
V gene: TRBV29-1
CDR3 protein: CSVSLGETYEQYF

CDR3 length: 14
D gene: .
V gene: TRBV19
CDR3 protein: CASSILQDNSPLHF

CDR3 length: 16
D gene: .
V gene: TRBV7-9
CDR3 protein: CASSLGRLRDLDTQYF

CDR3 length: 15
D gene: TRBD1
V gene: TRBV28
CDR3 protein: CASSVGTEPNSPLHF

CDR3 length: 16
D gene: TRBD1
V gene: TRBV19
CDR3 protein: CASSIRGGQGNTEAFF

CDR3 length: 16
D gene: .
V gene: TRBV12-3/TRBV12-4
CDR3 protein: CASSRAGAGPRGAQYF

CDR3 length: 18
D gene: .
V gene: TRBV29-1
CDR3 protein: CSVALRLAQRKIKETQYF

CDR3 length: 14
D gene: .
V gene: TRBV2
CDR3 protein: CASSWLVRPGELFF

CDR3 length: 16
D gene: TRBD2
V gene: TRBV29-1
CDR3 protein: CSVSGATSGDYNEQFF

CDR3 length: 14
D gene: .
V gene: TRBV5-1
CDR3 protein: CASTSGLSYNEQFF

CDR3 length: 12
D gene: .
V gene: TRBV10-1
CDR3 protein: CASSESSREQYF

CDR3 length: 13
D gene: TRBD2
V gene: TRBV20-1
CDR3 protein: CSARSGGWDTQYF